This entry concerns a single T cell receptor beta chain. Its matching antigen is unknown. This sample is drawn from a study of T cell responses to AZD1222 COVID-19 vaccine. Study-level points and caveats: CD4 TCRs linked to vaccination spanned spike, dominating at 160-218 and 743-854. Repertoire collection took place solely once the T cell response had peaked. Spike-specific TCR depth and breadth grew after two AZD1222 doses. Mostly white British, mostly female donors; authors suggested clonal diversity may be underestimated.

Produced via immunoSEQ multiplex PCR; TCRdb's table is partial and in-frame only. The sample contains around 100,000 clones, around 89% of which appear only once. With 2 bases clipped from V and 3 bases from J, the junction kept 18 bases outside the gene matches. Germline V gene data show CDR1 as ENHRY and CDR2 as SYGVKD. CDR3 length: 19 amino acids. The sequence was obtained from an adult in good health. The genes are TRBV10-3 and TRBJ2-7; 8 bases match TRBD2. This material consisted of peripheral blood, taken on day 0 of AZD1222 vaccination. The chain's CDR3 is CAISEPVLKSGSLGYEQYF. The CDR3 coding sequence is TGTGCCATCAGTGAGCCCGTCCTTAAGAGCGGGAGTCTCGGCTACGAGCAGTACTTC.